Listed below are T cell receptor beta chains from one sample, sequenced in a study of T cells in tuberculosis. Profiling relied on immunoSEQ multiplex PCR, and the TCRdb table lists in-frame clones only, not all of them. The sample shows some 34,000 clones, 85% to 95% of them seen only once. The specimen was PBMCs. These receptors came from a donor aged 10-29 years with latent tuberculosis or without tuberculosis infection. Some clones in this sample may be carry-over from other donors' samples. The CDR3 runs from the conserved cysteine through the conserved F or W. Fields, in order: D gene, J gene, V gene, clone size, CDR3 DNA, CDR3 protein. A D gene is named only where the DNA matches it firmly. Only some rows state a clone size, as once, few, many or a class for expanded clones.

D: NA
J: TRBJ1-1
V: TRBV10-3
size: NA
DNA: TGTGCCATCAGTGAGACGAGGGGGGAAGCTTTCTTT
CDR3: CAISETRGEAFF

D: NA
J: TRBJ1-1
V: TRBV28
size: NA
DNA: TGTGCCAGCACCCTGGCAGGTACTGAAGCTTTCTTT
CDR3: CASTLAGTEAFF

D: TRBD2
J: TRBJ2-3
V: TRBV5-1
size: NA
DNA: TGCGCCAGCAGGCGGGGGACCCGCACAGATACGCAGTATTTT
CDR3: CASRRGTRTDTQYF

D: TRBD2
J: TRBJ2-7
V: TRBV5-1
size: NA
DNA: TGCGCCAGCAGCCCCACGGCGGGAGGCGGAGCGGGCAAATACGAGCAGTACTTC
CDR3: CASSPTAGGGAGKYEQYF

D: NA
J: TRBJ1-2
V: TRBV30
size: NA
DNA: TGTGCCTGGAAGGGAGGTGCCTATGGCTACACCTTC
CDR3: CAWKGGAYGYTF

D: TRBD1
J: TRBJ1-2
V: TRBV6-6
size: NA
DNA: TGTGCCAGCAGGACAGGGAATGGGTATGGCTACACCTTC
CDR3: CASRTGNGYGYTF

D: NA
J: TRBJ2-3
V: TRBV28
size: NA
DNA: TGTGCCAGCAGTTTACCGACTAGTACGACGGCGCAGTATTTT
CDR3: CASSLPTSTTAQYF

D: TRBD1
J: TRBJ2-4
V: TRBV9
size: NA
DNA: TGTGCCAGCAGCCCCCGGGACAGCGATTTCATTCAGTACTTC
CDR3: CASSPRDSDFIQYF

D: TRBD1
J: TRBJ1-5
V: TRBV5-6
size: NA
DNA: TGTGCCAGCAGCTTAGGGGGCTGGGGCGATCAGCCCCAGCATTTT
CDR3: CASSLGGWGDQPQHF

D: NA
J: TRBJ2-1
V: TRBV25-1
size: NA
DNA: TGTGCCAGCGCTTCGAGAGGGTACAATGAGCAGTTCTTC
CDR3: CASASRGYNEQFF

D: NA
J: TRBJ2-4
V: TRBV10-3
size: NA
DNA: TGTGCCATCAGTGAGTCGGCAGAGCCTGGAGTATCCAAAAACATTCAGTACTTC
CDR3: CAISESAEPGVSKNIQYF

D: NA
J: TRBJ2-6
V: TRBV19
size: few
DNA: TGTGCCAGTAGTACCAGTCCCTCGGGGGCCAACGTCCTGACTTTC
CDR3: CASSTSPSGANVLTF

D: TRBD1
J: TRBJ2-2
V: TRBV2
size: once
DNA: TGTGCCAGCAGTGAAAGCAATCCGCGGACAGGGGGTAGCACCGGGGAGCTGTTTTTT
CDR3: CASSESNPRTGGSTGELFF

D: NA
J: TRBJ2-2
V: TRBV7-9
size: NA
DNA: TGTGCCAGCAGCCTGGTTGCGACAGGGAACACCGGGGAGCTGTTTTTT
CDR3: CASSLVATGNTGELFF

D: TRBD2
J: TRBJ2-5
V: TRBV5-5
size: NA
DNA: TGTGCCAGCAGCTTGGCCGCGGGGGGAGAGACCCAGTACTTC
CDR3: CASSLAAGGETQYF

D: TRBD2
J: TRBJ2-7
V: TRBV13
size: NA
DNA: TGTGCCAGCAGCTTGTGGACTAGCGGGAGAATCGAGCAGTACTTC
CDR3: CASSLWTSGRIEQYF

D: NA
J: TRBJ1-5
V: TRBV28
size: NA
DNA: TGTGCCAGCAGTTGGGGGACCGGGACATTAAATCAGCCCCAGCATTTT
CDR3: CASSWGTGTLNQPQHF

D: NA
J: TRBJ2-2
V: TRBV6-6
size: NA
DNA: TGTGCCAGCGGAACAGGGGGGGGCACCGGGGAGCTGTTTTTT
CDR3: CASGTGGGTGELFF

D: NA
J: TRBJ1-2
V: TRBV6-1
size: NA
DNA: TGTGCCAGCAGTGTCGCTGAGGGCTGGTATGGCTACACCTTC
CDR3: CASSVAEGWYGYTF

D: TRBD2
J: TRBJ2-1
V: TRBV5-1
size: NA
DNA: TGCGCCAGCAGCGCGAGCACTAGCGGGGGGTCTGGGCAGTTCTTC
CDR3: CASSASTSGGSGQFF

D: NA
J: TRBJ1-1
V: TRBV4-1
size: NA
DNA: TGCGCCAGCAGCCAAGGTCGGGGGATGAACACTGAAGCTTTCTTT
CDR3: CASSQGRGMNTEAFF

D: NA
J: TRBJ2-6
V: TRBV11-2
size: NA
DNA: TGTGCCAGCAGCTTAGTCCCGGAGGGCTCTGGGGCCAACGTCCTGACTTTC
CDR3: CASSLVPEGSGANVLTF

D: TRBD1
J: TRBJ2-7
V: TRBV20-1
size: once
DNA: TGCAGTGCTGGGGACAGGGGCGAGCAGTACTTC
CDR3: CSAGDRGEQYF

D: TRBD1
J: TRBJ1-2
V: TRBV6-5
size: once
DNA: TGTGCCAGCAGTTACTCGGGCAGGGGGCACTATGGCTACACCTTC
CDR3: CASSYSGRGHYGYTF

D: TRBD1
J: TRBJ2-7
V: TRBV4-1
size: NA
DNA: TGCGCCAGCAGCCAGGGGACAGGTCGTACCTACGAGCAGTACTTC
CDR3: CASSQGTGRTYEQYF

D: NA
J: TRBJ1-6
V: TRBV27
size: NA
DNA: TGTGCCAGCAGTTTATCAAAGGAGGGGCTATACGATTCACCCCTCCACTTT
CDR3: CASSLSKEGLYDSPLHF

D: NA
J: TRBJ2-7
V: TRBV2
size: NA
DNA: TGTGCCAGCAGTCCGAAGGGGTCGGCAGGGCACGAGCAGTACTTC
CDR3: CASSPKGSAGHEQYF

D: NA
J: TRBJ2-3
V: TRBV18
size: NA
DNA: TGTGCCAGCTCAACGGAGGGGTTATCTAGCACAGATACGCAGTATTTT
CDR3: CASSTEGLSSTDTQYF

D: TRBD1
J: TRBJ1-4
V: TRBV7-8
size: NA
DNA: TGTGCCAGCAGCAGTTCCGGGACAGAATTCACTGATGAAAAACTGTTTTTT
CDR3: CASSSSGTEFTDEKLFF

D: TRBD2
J: TRBJ2-1
V: TRBV5-1
size: NA
DNA: TGCGCCAGCAGCTTGTTTAGCCTAGCGGGTGACAATGAGCAGTTCTTC
CDR3: CASSLFSLAGDNEQFF

D: NA
J: TRBJ2-5
V: TRBV19
size: NA
DNA: TGTGCCAGTAGTGGGGCAGGGTATCCAGAGACCCAGTACTTC
CDR3: CASSGAGYPETQYF

D: NA
J: TRBJ2-1
V: TRBV6-1
size: NA
DNA: TGTGCCAGCAGTGAAACCCGGAGCGAGCAGTTCTTC
CDR3: CASSETRSEQFF

D: NA
J: TRBJ1-5
V: TRBV5-5
size: medium-sized
DNA: TGTGCCAGCAGCTTGGCAGGGCCTCAGCCCCAGCATTTT
CDR3: CASSLAGPQPQHF

D: TRBD1
J: TRBJ1-1
V: TRBV27
size: NA
DNA: TGTGCCAGCAGGACAGGGGGCTCTGAAGCTTTCTTT
CDR3: CASRTGGSEAFF

D: TRBD1
J: TRBJ1-4
V: TRBV19
size: NA
DNA: TGTGCCAGCGATGGCGGACAGGGGGCCAGTGAAAAACTGTTTTTT
CDR3: CASDGGQGASEKLFF

D: NA
J: TRBJ1-5
V: TRBV7-8
size: NA
DNA: TGTGCCAGCAGCTTAAACCACGGGGGGCAGATGGGTCCTCGAGTTAGCAATCAGCCCCAGCATTTT
CDR3: CASSLNHGGQMGPRVSNQPQHF

D: TRBD1
J: TRBJ1-5
V: TRBV27
size: NA
DNA: TGTGCCAGCAGTTTCCAGGGGGATAGCAATCAGCCCCAGCATTTT
CDR3: CASSFQGDSNQPQHF

D: NA
J: TRBJ2-7
V: TRBV6-5
size: NA
DNA: TGTGCCAGCAGTTACGGCGGTGATTCCTACGAGCAGTACTTC
CDR3: CASSYGGDSYEQYF

D: NA
J: TRBJ2-3
V: TRBV5-1
size: NA
DNA: TGCGCCAGCAGCTTGGGCGGAGCTCTCACAGATACGCAGTATTTT
CDR3: CASSLGGALTDTQYF

D: TRBD2
J: TRBJ2-1
V: TRBV20-1
size: NA
DNA: TGCAGTGCAGGGACTAGCGGGAGACAGTTCTTC
CDR3: CSAGTSGRQFF

D: NA
J: TRBJ1-6
V: TRBV6-1
size: NA
DNA: TGTGCCAGCAGGGCAGCCGGGGGGGAATGGTCACCCCTCCACTTT
CDR3: CASRAAGGEWSPLHF

D: TRBD1
J: TRBJ1-2
V: TRBV30
size: NA
DNA: TGTGCCTGGATACAGACAGGGTCGACTGGCTACACCTTC
CDR3: CAWIQTGSTGYTF

D: TRBD2
J: TRBJ2-3
V: TRBV2
size: NA
DNA: TGTGCCAGCAGTGAATTCAGGAGCGGGGGCACAGATACGCAGTATTTT
CDR3: CASSEFRSGGTDTQYF

D: NA
J: TRBJ1-1
V: TRBV25-1
size: NA
DNA: TGTGCCAGCAGCCCAGAGTCAGGCGGGGGGCTGGATGCTTTCTTT
CDR3: CASSPESGGGLDAFF

D: TRBD2
J: TRBJ2-7
V: TRBV7-6
size: NA
DNA: TGTGCCAGCAGCCACGGGGTAGCGGGAATATACGAGCAGTACTTC
CDR3: CASSHGVAGIYEQYF

D: NA
J: TRBJ1-3
V: TRBV7-9
size: NA
DNA: TGTGCCAGCAGCCTGATTGCAGGAAGCTCTGGAAACACCATATATTTT
CDR3: CASSLIAGSSGNTIYF

D: NA
J: TRBJ1-5
V: TRBV5-6
size: NA
DNA: TGTGCCAGCAGCTTGGGGGGGGGAGATCAGCCCCAGCATTTT
CDR3: CASSLGGGDQPQHF

D: NA
J: TRBJ2-7
V: TRBV6-6
size: NA
DNA: TGTGCCAGCAGTTACCCGGCCGGTGGGAGGGGGACCGAGCAGTACTTC
CDR3: CASSYPAGGRGTEQYF

D: TRBD1
J: TRBJ1-2
V: TRBV28
size: NA
DNA: TGTGCCAGCAGTTCGACAGGGAAAAACTATGGCTACACCTTC
CDR3: CASSSTGKNYGYTF

D: NA
J: TRBJ1-1
V: TRBV6-6
size: NA
DNA: TGTGCCAGCAGTTACGTCCGGGAAGCTTTCTTT
CDR3: CASSYVREAFF

D: NA
J: TRBJ1-5
V: TRBV6-6
size: NA
DNA: TGTGCCAGCCAGCGAAGCGGGCCCCAGCATTTT
CDR3: CASQRSGPQHF

D: NA
J: TRBJ2-2
V: TRBV5-1
size: NA
DNA: TGCGCCACCCGTGTTGTACAGGGGAACACCGGGGAGCTGTTTTTT
CDR3: CATRVVQGNTGELFF